One sample yielded the 26 T cell receptor beta chains listed below, sequenced in a study of breast tumors, draining lymph nodes, adjacent tissues. The lymph nodes were axillary draining lymph nodes from breast cancer patients. TCRdb re-called the multiplex PCR reads with MiXCR, one entry per CDR3 protein. The sample shows 80,000 to 130,000 distinct CDR3 sequences, about 20% of them seen only once. Sequenced: axillary lymph node tissue. These receptors all come from a female donor with breast cancer. Some clones in this sample may be carry-over from other donors' samples.

This clonotype was recorded at least ten times. The V and J genes are TRBV4-2 and TRBJ2-3, with 10 positions matching TRBD2. Germline CDR1 LGHNA, CDR2 YNFKEQ. The CDR3 is 16 amino acids. V lost 4 bases, J lost 4 bases, and 8 bases stayed unmatched. In nucleotides, the CDR3 is TGTGCCAGCAGCCCCGTAGCGGGAGGAGGTGCAGATACGCAGTATTTT. Translated: CASSPVAGGGADTQYF.

This clonotype was seen ten or more times. The V and J genes are TRBV7-8 and TRBJ2-3; no clear D gene. The CDR3 length is 13 residues. Looked up from germline, CDR1 is SGHVS and CDR2 is FQNEAQ. Between the trimmed V and J ends, which lost 2 bases and 6 bases, there was a span of 9 bases. CDR3: CASSLSGADTQYF. The CDR3 DNA sequence: TGTGCCAGCAGCTTAAGTGGTGCGGATACGCAGTATTTT.

This clonotype occurred many times. The chain uses TRBV5-1 and TRBJ2-3; D is uncertain. The CDR3 runs to 13 residues. V was trimmed by 5 bases and J by 1 base, leaving 8 bases between them. Germline CDR1 SGHRS, CDR2 YFSETQ. The CDR3 DNA follows: TGCGCCAGCAGTCACTCCGGCACAGATACGCAGTATTTT. Translating it yields CASSHSGTDTQYF.

This clonotype occurred many times. The rearrangement uses TRBV19 and TRBJ1-2; D is ambiguous. The ends were cut back, 3 bases at V and 4 bases at J, with 15 bases in the middle. Per the germline V gene, CDR1 is LNHDA and CDR2 is SQIVND (reference sequence). The CDR3 loop spans 15 amino acids. As DNA, the CDR3 is TGTGCCAGTAGTATTACCGCAGGAATGGGCTATGGCTACACCTTC. As protein: CASSITAGMGYGYTF.

In this sample, this clonotype turned up many times. CDR3 protein: CASSLSGETYEQYF. CDR3 sequence (DNA): TGTGCCAGCAGTTTAAGTGGCGAGACCTACGAGCAGTACTTC. This rearrangement joins TRBV12-3 or TRBV12-4 to TRBJ2-7; D call uncertain. With 2 bases removed from V and 2 bases from J, the gap between germline ends came to 10 bases. The length of the CDR3 is 14 residues.

This clonotype was counted between two and nine times. The V call is TRBV28, the J call TRBJ1-3; no reliable D call. CDR3 length equals 12 residues. CDR1 is MDHEN, CDR2 SYDVKM, per germline. V dropped 10 bases and J dropped 8 bases, with 15 bases sitting between them. The CDR3 DNA sequence: TGTGCCATCGGAGGAATGAGGCACACCATATATTTT. Protein product: CAIGGMRHTIYF.

J is TRBJ2-3 and V is TRBV28; weak D call: TRBD2 (5 bases). Germline V CDR1 and CDR2: MDHEN, SYDVKM. The V and J ends lost 10 bases and 5 bases respectively, with 22 bases between them. The CDR3 contains 15 residues. In DNA, the CDR3 is TGTGCCACCTCCGGAGGACCCTCCCTAATAGATACGCAGTATTTT. Its protein is CATSGGPSLIDTQYF.

This clonotype was detected ten times or more. DNA for the CDR3: TGCAGTGCTAGAGATCGGACTAGCGGAACATTTGGGGAGCAGTTCTTC. Translated, it gives CSARDRTSGTFGEQFF. The genes are TRBV20-1 and TRBJ2-1; 10 nucleotides match TRBD2. The junction had 12 bases not matched to a gene; V was cut back by 0 bases and J by 10 bases. Germline V gene data show CDR1 as DFQATT and CDR2 as SNEGSKA (reference sequence). The length of the CDR3 is 16 residues.

As DNA, the CDR3 is TGTGCCAGCAGCGTAGGAGGAGGGGAGGATCAGCCCCAGCATTTT. It translates to CASSVGGGEDQPQHF. The chain recombines TRBV9 with TRBJ1-5; TRBD1 is a possible D gene (5 bases). This CDR3 is built from 15 residues. V was pared by 0 bases and J by 5 bases, with 12 bases between. Germline V lookup: CDR1 SGDLS, CDR2 YYNGEE. The variable domain in full, completed from reference TRBV9 and TRBJ1-5, reads DSGVTQTPKHLITATGQRVTLRCSPRSGDLSVYWYQQSLDQGLQFLIQYYNGEERAKGNILERFSAQQFPDLHSELNLSSLELGDSALYFCASSVGGGEDQPQHFGDGTRLSIL.

At least ten counts were recorded for this clonotype. The chain has TRBV6-1 and TRBJ2-7; 7 bases fit TRBD1. This CDR3 contains 15 residues. Germline loops: CDR1 MNHNS, CDR2 SASEGT. Trimming removed 6 bases from V and 6 bases from J; junction bases left unmatched: 14. CDR3 residues: CASRVGRTGHSEQYF. The CDR3 nucleotides read TGTGCCAGCAGAGTTGGTAGGACAGGCCATAGCGAGCAGTACTTC.

This clonotype has a count of ten or more. The chain has TRBV24-1 and TRBJ2-2; the D is unclear. The germline CDR1 and CDR2 sequences are KGHDR and SFDVKD. V was pared by 6 bases and J by 6 bases, with 13 bases between. The length of the CDR3 is 14 residues. In DNA form, the CDR3 reads TGTGCCACCAGTTCAGAGTTTTTGGCCGGGGAGCTGTTTTTT. It encodes CATSSEFLAGELFF.

This clonotype came up many times. The V call is TRBV19, the J call TRBJ1-6, with unresolved D. Trimming stripped 7 bases from V and 8 bases from J, with 12 bases between. The CDR3 runs 13 residues. From germline, CDR1 is LNHDA and CDR2 SQIVND (reference sequence). The CDR3 DNA reads TGTGCCAGTAAGATGGGTACCGATTCACCCCTCCACTTT. It encodes CASKMGTDSPLHF.

This clonotype was counted many times. The rearrangement uses TRBV5-8 and TRBJ1-4; possibly TRBD1 for D (6 bases). This CDR3 is 16 amino acids long. Germline assignment: CDR1 SGHTS and CDR2 YDEGEE. The ends were cut back, 2 bases at V and 7 bases at J, with 18 bases in the middle. CDR3 nucleotides: TGTGCCAGCAGCTTCTCACAGGGAGGTTTCGGTGAAAAACTGTTTTTT. This gives the protein CASSFSQGGFGEKLFF.

A few counts support this clonotype. V and J are TRBV20-1 and TRBJ2-2; maybe TRBD1 (6 bases). CDR3 length: 14 amino acids. The V gene's germline CDR1 is DFQATT and CDR2 SNEGSKA (reference sequence). The V end was cut by 6 bases, the J end by 3 bases, with 14 bases between. CDR3 DNA: TGCAGTGCCAATCGGGCAGGGGACACCGGGGAGCTGTTTTTT. This sequence encodes CSANRAGDTGELFF.

This chain links TRBV12-5 with TRBJ2-3, with 12 bases matching TRBD2. Trimming took 0 bases from V and 4 from J; bases not matched to a gene: 8. The CDR3 sequence is 18 residues long. Germline CDR1 and CDR2: LGHNT and FRNRAP. CDR3 protein: CASGLVAASGRASDTQYF. The DNA of the CDR3 is TGTGCTAGTGGTTTGGTTGCCGCTAGCGGGAGGGCATCAGATACGCAGTATTTT.

This clonotype appeared many times. The chain has TRBV5-1 and TRBJ2-3; the D is unclear. CDR3 length equals 13 residues. Germline V lookup: CDR1 SGHRS, CDR2 YFSETQ. The V end lost 0 bases, the J end lost 4 bases, and 6 bases lay between the germline ends. CDR3 coding DNA: TGCGCCAGCAGCTTGGCACCCCCAGATACGCAGTATTTT. It yields the protein CASSLAPPDTQYF.

This clonotype appeared many times. V usage is TRBV27 and J usage is TRBJ2-3; TRBD2 might be the D (5 bases). Trimming removed 8 bases at V and 9 bases at J, with 18 bases between. This CDR3 is built from 13 residues. Germline loops: CDR1 MNHEY, CDR2 SMNVEV (reference sequence). The CDR3 DNA follows: TGTGCCAGCGGCCCCGGCAGCGGCTCCACGCAGTATTTT. This sequence encodes CASGPGSGSTQYF.

This clonotype was found many times. The V gene is TRBV6-6, the J gene TRBJ1-2, with 10 bases aligning to TRBD1. The germline gives CDR1 MNHNY, CDR2 SVGAGI (reference sequence). The CDR3 is 17 residues long. J gave up 6 bases and V 7 bases, and 17 bases lay outside the gene matches. CDR3 loop: CASTGGQGLGNYNGYTF. The CDR3 DNA reads as TGTGCCAGCACCGGGGGACAGGGGTTAGGAAACTATAATGGCTACACCTTC.

This clonotype occurred many times. The V call is TRBV5-4, the J call TRBJ2-7; 11 bases match TRBD2. With 0 bases clipped from V and 1 base from J, the junction kept 3 bases outside the gene matches. Germline V gene data show CDR1 as SGHNT and CDR2 as YYREEE (reference sequence). The CDR3 is made up of 16 amino acids. DNA for the CDR3: TGTGCCAGCAGCTTGGCGGGGACTAGCGGTTCCTACGAGCAGTACTTC. It specifies CASSLAGTSGSYEQYF.

To note about this clonotype: This may be a read error, as it is one base from a much larger clone. The chain couples TRBV19 to TRBJ2-3, with D maybe TRBD2 (6 bases). This CDR3 has 18 amino acids. The germline gives CDR1 LNHDA, CDR2 SQIVND (reference sequence). The CDR3 loop reads CVSSTPLWRGGSTDTQYF. The CDR3 DNA reads as TGTGTCAGTAGTACGCCCCTCTGGAGGGGTGGTAGCACAGATACGCAGTATTTT.

This chain uses TRBV5-6 with TRBJ2-3; no clear D gene. V dropped 4 bases and J dropped 3 bases, with 12 bases sitting between them. Per germline, CDR1 SGHDT and CDR2 YYEEEE. There are 14 residues in the CDR3. The CDR3 is CASSQPGWTDTQYF. The CDR3 nucleotides are TGTGCCAGCAGCCAACCTGGATGGACAGATACGCAGTATTTT.

This clonotype has ten or more counts. The gene calls are TRBV25-1 and TRBJ1-4; 7 bases fit TRBD1. CDR3 size: 14 residues. Trimming cost V 4 bases and J 5 bases; bases outside gene matches: 4. CDR1 and CDR2 (germline): MGHDK, SYGVNS. The CDR3 protein is CASSGDSLNEKLFF. The DNA for the CDR3 is TGTGCCAGCAGTGGGGACAGCTTAAATGAAAAACTGTTTTTT.

This clonotype was detected ten times or more. The chain is built from TRBV11-1 and TRBJ2-1; a weak D match, TRBD2 (7 bases). The V and J ends lost 6 bases and 4 bases respectively, with 16 bases between them. The CDR3 consists of 15 residues. CDR1 and CDR2 from the germline V gene are SGHAT and FQDESV (reference sequence). The CDR3 is CASRGGAVGYNEQFF. CDR3 in DNA: TGTGCCAGCAGGGGGGGGGCAGTTGGGTACAATGAGCAGTTCTTC.

This clonotype appeared many times. V is TRBV15 and J is TRBJ2-6; no firm D call. V gave up 5 bases and J gave up 0 bases, with 14 bases separating them. The CDR3 loop spans 17 amino acids. CDR1 and CDR2 (germline): LNHNV, YYDKDF (reference sequence). CDR3 residues: CATSGDSYSSGANVLTF. As DNA, the CDR3 is TGTGCCACCAGCGGGGATTCTTATAGCTCTGGGGCCAACGTCCTGACTTTC.

This clonotype came up many times. The chain combines TRBV29-1 with TRBJ2-3; D is possibly TRBD2 (5 bases). With 6 bases removed from V and 2 bases from J, the gap between germline ends came to 18 bases. The CDR3 sequence is 15 residues long. Germline CDR1 and CDR2: SQVTM and ANQGSEA. The DNA for the CDR3 is TGCAGCGTCCAACAAGCGGCAGGACCCACAGATACGCAGTATTTT. It yields the protein CSVQQAAGPTDTQYF.

The J gene is TRBJ2-3, the V gene TRBV20-1, with 11 positions matching TRBD2. Germline CDR1 and CDR2: DFQATT and SNEGSKA (reference sequence). The CDR3 totals 14 residues. V was clipped by 0 bases and J by 4 bases; unmatched bases: 0. Here the CDR3 DNA reads TGCAGTGCTAGAGATAGCGGGGGGGCAGATACGCAGTATTTT. Amino acid sequence: CSARDSGGADTQYF.